This T cell receptor beta chain was identified during a study of blood T cell repertoires in COVID-19. Study-level background: Researchers got acute and convalescent COVID-19 samples from the United States, Italy and Spain. PBMCs, B-cell-depleted T cells, or T cells provided the cDNA or gDNA that made up the material.

Allocation to cohorts depended on clinical history reported by the participants. Recovery among Cohort 3 donors was established by two negative PCRs, clearance, or symptom resolution. The repertoire was sequenced with immunoSEQ multiplex PCR; TCRdb's copy has only in-frame clones and lacks some. The table includes hundreds of thousands of clones, 65% to 85% detected once. The CDR3 spans 12 residues. Germline V gives CDR1 SGHTA, CDR2 FQGNSA. V was clipped by 4 bases and J by 8 bases, with 11 bases between them. The sample taken for sequencing was PBMCs or T cells enriched from blood (not recorded which). This receptor was identified in a woman in her thirties or forties who had recovered from COVID-19. V is TRBV7-2 and J is TRBJ1-2; D is ambiguous. Here the CDR3 DNA reads TGTGCCAGCAGCTCCCCGACACGGGGCTACACCTTC. It specifies CASSSPTRGYTF.